Reported below is one T cell receptor (beta chain). This record belongs to a study of blood T cell repertoires in COVID-19. Overall study context: Specimens from acute and convalescent COVID-19 originated in the United States, Italy and Spain. PBMCs, B-cell-depleted T cells, or T cells provided the cDNA or gDNA that made up the material.

The data were produced by immunoSEQ multiplex PCR, yet TCRdb's version contains in-frame clones alone and is incomplete. The sample has 110,000 to 150,000 clones; approximately 92% are singletons. The TCR sequence derives from a woman between 55 and 75 years old with active COVID-19. Sequencing was carried out using peripheral blood.

The CDR3 is CASRITGVNYGYTF. Here the CDR3 DNA reads TGTGCCAGCAGAATCACAGGGGTGAACTATGGCTACACCTTC. The rearrangement links TRBV5-6 to TRBJ1-2; TRBD1 matches 7 bases. The germline V gene has CDR1 SGHDT and CDR2 YYEEEE. The CDR3 spans 14 residues. V lost 5 bases to trimming and J lost 2 bases; unmatched junction nucleotides: 6.